The 25 T cell receptor beta chains below all came from one sample that was sequenced in a study of T cells expressing NK-cell markers. TCRdb reprocessed the 5' RACE reads and stores each CDR3 protein as one record, lacking DNA. In all, the sample yields 400,000 to 500,000 distinct CDR3 sequences. The sequenced sample was blood T cells: a sorted CD56 or NKG2C T cell subset, CD4+ or CD8+ T cells, or bulk PBMC T cells (not recorded which). These receptors originate from a woman between 18 and 75 years old in good health.

V is TRBV7-3 and J is TRBJ1-5; without DNA, the TCRdb call of TRBD1 cannot be checked. This CDR3 spans 14 amino acids. Germline-derived CDR1 and CDR2 are SGHTA and FQGTGA. Here the CDR3 reads CASSFTGGHQPQHF.

The rearrangement uses TRBV20-1 and TRBJ2-5; no DNA is available, so the TRBD1 call from TCRdb remains unchecked. The germline V gene has CDR1 DFQATT and CDR2 SNEGSKA (reference sequence). The CDR3 is 12 residues long. Here the CDR3 reads CSAHRGVETQYF.

The CDR3 spells CSAREGTGNTEAFF. The genes are TRBV20-1 and TRBJ1-1; no DNA is available, so the TRBD1 call from TCRdb remains unchecked. The CDR3 runs to 14 residues. Germline lookup yields CDR1 DFQATT and CDR2 SNEGSKA (reference sequence).

The J gene is TRBJ2-3, the V gene TRBV7-9; TCRdb's assignment of TRBD1 cannot be checked, as there is no DNA. The CDR3 totals 14 residues. Germline V lookup: CDR1 SEHNR, CDR2 FQNEAQ (reference sequence). CDR3 in amino acids: CASRTGILTDTQYF.

The chain couples TRBV19 to TRBJ2-1; lacking DNA, the TRBD1 call made by TCRdb goes unchecked. Looked up from germline, CDR1 is LNHDA and CDR2 is SQIVND (reference sequence). This CDR3 contains 12 residues. The chain's CDR3 is CASSPDRGLRFF.

The chain employs TRBV24-1 and TRBJ2-1; the D call of TRBD1 rests on TCRdb alone, since no DNA is present to check it. This CDR3 region has 16 residues. Germline V gene lookup returns CDR1 KGHDR and CDR2 SFDVKD. CDR3 region: CATSDLQGQGRNEQFF.

The chain combines TRBV12-3 or TRBV12-4 with TRBJ1-6; TCRdb calls TRBD1, which cannot be checked without DNA. The CDR3 runs to 14 residues. CDR3: CASRYTGEKSPLHF.

The J gene is TRBJ2-3, the V gene TRBV6-5. The CDR3 runs to 17 residues. Germline V CDR1 and CDR2: MNHEY, SVGAGI. CDR3 sequence reads: CASSYSEGLARTDTQYF.

The rearrangement uses TRBV6-2 or TRBV6-3 and TRBJ1-5. Germline values: CDR1 MNHEY, CDR2 SVGEGT. There are 15 residues in the CDR3. The CDR3 spells CASTHGGKGNQPQHF.

The chain carries TRBV25-1 and TRBJ2-5; TCRdb gives TRBD1 as the D gene, but with no DNA this cannot be confirmed. There are 16 residues in the CDR3. CDR1 is MGHDK and CDR2 is SYGVNS in the germline V gene. CDR3: CASSAQGTSIRETQYF.

V and J are TRBV9 and TRBJ2-1; the TRBD1 assignment by TCRdb is unverifiable without DNA. Germline lookup yields CDR1 SGDLS and CDR2 YYNGEE. The CDR3 length is 18 residues. The CDR3 reads CASSARGWGQGPYNEQFF.

The chain has TRBV7-9 and TRBJ1-2; checking the TCRdb D call of TRBD1 is not possible without DNA. Germline values: CDR1 SEHNR, CDR2 FQNEAQ (reference sequence). The CDR3 sequence is 13 residues long. The CDR3 protein is CASSIQGNYGYTF.

The chain uses TRBV29-1 and TRBJ2-5; TCRdb outputs TRBD2, but without DNA this stays unchecked. The CDR3 length is 14 residues. Germline lookup yields CDR1 SQVTM and CDR2 ANQGSEA. This chain's CDR3 is CSVMRPIHQETQYF. Filled out from reference TRBV29-1 and TRBJ2-5, the complete variable domain reads SAVISQKPSRDICQRGTSLTIQCQVDSQVTMMFWYRQQPGQSLTLIATANQGSEATYESGFVIDKFPISRPNLTFSTLTVSNMSPEDSSIYLCSVMRPIHQETQYFGPGTRLLVL.

The rearrangement links TRBV30 to TRBJ2-1; TCRdb proposes TRBD2, but this gene call is untestable without DNA. The CDR3 totals 18 residues. CDR1 and CDR2 from the germline V gene are GTSNPN and SVGIG (reference sequence). CDR3: CAWIQREGSFRSYNEQFF.

The chain links TRBV11-2 to TRBJ2-3; TCRdb lists TRBD1, though no DNA is available to test this call. Germline CDR1 SGHAT, CDR2 FQNNGV. The CDR3 spans 12 residues. CDR3 loop: CASSTPLDTQYF.

The rearrangement uses TRBV19 and TRBJ2-1. CDR1 is LNHDA and CDR2 is SQIVND in the germline V gene (reference sequence). The CDR3 is 13 residues long. The CDR3: CASSFGPFNEQFF.

This chain links TRBV7-6 with TRBJ1-5; the D call of TRBD1 rests on TCRdb alone, since no DNA is present to check it. The CDR3 consists of 14 residues. CDR1 is SGHVS, CDR2 FNYEAQ, per germline. CDR3 in amino acids: CASSLRTDGQPQHF.

The gene calls are TRBV4-2 and TRBJ2-2; TCRdb reports TRBD2, a call that lacks DNA to check it against. The CDR3 is made up of 16 amino acids. Germline V gene lookup returns CDR1 LGHNA and CDR2 YNFKEQ. CDR3 loop: CASSRRLAGITGELFF.

The chain uses TRBV9 and TRBJ1-3; the TCRdb D gene call, TRBD1, has no DNA to confirm it. CDR3 length: 14 amino acids. Germline V CDR1 and CDR2: SGDLS, YYNGEE. CDR3: CASSVRQGVNTIYF. The full variable domain, completed using reference TRBV9 and TRBJ1-3, is DSGVTQTPKHLITATGQRVTLRCSPRSGDLSVYWYQQSLDQGLQFLIQYYNGEERAKGNILERFSAQQFPDLHSELNLSSLELGDSALYFCASSVRQGVNTIYFGEGSWLTVV.

The rearrangement joins TRBV5-4 to TRBJ1-6; as DNA is missing, the TRBD1 call by TCRdb cannot be tested. There are 15 residues in the CDR3. Germline V gene lookup returns CDR1 SGHNT and CDR2 YYREEE (reference sequence). Here the CDR3 reads CASSETGGDNSPLHF. The full variable domain, with the rest looked up from reference TRBV5-4 and TRBJ1-6, is ETGVTQSPTHLIKTRGQQVTLRCSSQSGHNTVSWYQQALGQGPQFIFQYYREEENGRGNFPPRFSGLQFPNYSSELNVNALELDDSALYLCASSETGGDNSPLHFGNGTRLTVT.

The gene calls are TRBV20-1 and TRBJ2-1; the D call from TCRdb, TRBD2, cannot be confirmed without DNA. CDR1 is DFQATT and CDR2 is SNEGSKA in the germline V gene (reference sequence). The length of the CDR3 is 15 residues. The CDR3 reads CSARRTSGILYEQFF.

This rearrangement joins TRBV12-3 or TRBV12-4 to TRBJ2-7; the TRBD1 assignment by TCRdb is unverifiable without DNA. CDR3 size: 16 residues. The CDR3: CASGTGGIYPSYEQYF.

The chain joins TRBV12-3 or TRBV12-4 to TRBJ2-1; lacking DNA, the TRBD2 call made by TCRdb goes unchecked. There are 15 residues in the CDR3. The CDR3 region is CASSRGPGSYNEQFF.

The chain links TRBV28 to TRBJ2-2; absent DNA, TCRdb's TRBD1 call cannot be checked. CDR1 and CDR2 from the germline V gene are MDHEN and SYDVKM. This CDR3 has 14 amino acids. The CDR3 spells CASSLQGGHGELFF.

The chain joins TRBV20-1 to TRBJ2-3; checking the TCRdb D call of TRBD1 is not possible without DNA. The germline CDR1 and CDR2 sequences are DFQATT and SNEGSKA (reference sequence). CDR3 length: 14 residues. The CDR3 loop reads CSTRVGADTDTQYF.